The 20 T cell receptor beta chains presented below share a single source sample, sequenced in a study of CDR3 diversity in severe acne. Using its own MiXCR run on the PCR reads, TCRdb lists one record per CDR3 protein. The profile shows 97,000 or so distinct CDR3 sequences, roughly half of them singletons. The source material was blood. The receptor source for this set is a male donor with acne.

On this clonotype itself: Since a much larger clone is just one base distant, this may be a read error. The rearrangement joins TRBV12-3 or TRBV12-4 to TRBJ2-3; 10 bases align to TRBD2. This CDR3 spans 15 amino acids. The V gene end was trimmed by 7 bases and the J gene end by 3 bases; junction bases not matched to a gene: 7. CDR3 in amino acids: CASNDHSGRTDTQYF. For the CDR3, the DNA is TGTGCCAGCAATGACCATAGCGGGAGGACAGATACGCAGTATTTT.

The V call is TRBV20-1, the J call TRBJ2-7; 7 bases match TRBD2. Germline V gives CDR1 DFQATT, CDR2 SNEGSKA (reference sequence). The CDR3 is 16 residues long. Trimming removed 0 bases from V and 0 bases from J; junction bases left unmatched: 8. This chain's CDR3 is CSARDVTSDGSYEQYF. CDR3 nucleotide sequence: TGCAGTGCTAGAGATGTAACTAGCGACGGCTCCTACGAGCAGTACTTC.

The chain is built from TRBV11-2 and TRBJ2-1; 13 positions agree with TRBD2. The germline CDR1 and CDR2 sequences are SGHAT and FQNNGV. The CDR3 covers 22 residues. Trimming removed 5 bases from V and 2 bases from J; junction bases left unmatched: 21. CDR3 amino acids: CASSLSRRLLAGGPRPYNEQFF. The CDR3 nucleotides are TGTGCCAGCAGCCTGTCGAGGCGGCTACTAGCGGGAGGGCCCCGCCCCTACAATGAGCAGTTCTTC.

CDR3 in amino acids: CASSQREGPYNEQFF. The CDR3 DNA reads TGTGCCAGCAGTCAGCGGGAGGGTCCCTACAATGAGCAGTTCTTC. This chain joins TRBV25-1 and TRBJ2-1; TRBD2 matches 10 bases. This CDR3 is built from 15 residues. Germline V CDR1 and CDR2: MGHDK, SYGVNS. The junction had 3 bases not matched to a gene; V was cut back by 5 bases and J by 2 bases. Full variable domain (outside the CDR3, taken from reference TRBV25-1 and TRBJ2-1): EADIYQTPRYLVIGTGKKITLECSQTMGHDKMYWYQQDPGMELHLIHYSYGVNSTEKGDLSSESTVSRIRTEHFPLTLESARPSHTSQYLCASSQREGPYNEQFFGPGTRLTVL.

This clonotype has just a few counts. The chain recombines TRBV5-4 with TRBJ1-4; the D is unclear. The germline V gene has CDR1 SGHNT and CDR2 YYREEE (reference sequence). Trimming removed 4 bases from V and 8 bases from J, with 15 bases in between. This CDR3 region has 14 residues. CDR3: CASSPDRRREKLFF. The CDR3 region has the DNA TGTGCCAGCAGCCCGGACCGACGACGAGAAAAACTGTTTTTT.

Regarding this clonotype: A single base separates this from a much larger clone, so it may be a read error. DNA of the CDR3: TGTGCCAGCAGCTTAGTGGGACTAACGGAAGGTCCGAACACCGGGGAGCTGTTTTTT. It specifies CASSLVGLTEGPNTGELFF. The V and J genes are TRBV7-4 and TRBJ2-2, with 7 bases fitting TRBD2. Unmatched junction bases numbered 11, after V lost 1 base and J lost 0 bases. CDR1 is SGHVT, CDR2 SQSDAQ, per germline. CDR3 size: 19 residues.

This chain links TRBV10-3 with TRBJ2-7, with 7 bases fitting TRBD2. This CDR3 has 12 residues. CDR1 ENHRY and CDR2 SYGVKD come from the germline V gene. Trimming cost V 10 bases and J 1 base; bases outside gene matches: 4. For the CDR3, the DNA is TGTGCCACACGGACTAGGTCCTACGAGCAGTACTTC. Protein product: CATRTRSYEQYF.

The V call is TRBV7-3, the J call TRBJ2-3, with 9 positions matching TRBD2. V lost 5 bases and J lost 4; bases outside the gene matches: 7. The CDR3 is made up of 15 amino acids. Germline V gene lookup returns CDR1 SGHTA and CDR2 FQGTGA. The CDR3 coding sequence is TGTGCCAGCAGCCCAGCGGGAGGCCCCGCAGATACGCAGTATTTT. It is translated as CASSPAGGPADTQYF. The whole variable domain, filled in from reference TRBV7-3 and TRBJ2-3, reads GAGVSQTPSNKVTEKGKYVELRCDPISGHTALYWYRQSLGQGPEFLIYFQGTGAADDSGLPNDRFFAVRPEGSVSTLKIQRTERGDSAVYLCASSPAGGPADTQYFGPGTRLTVL.

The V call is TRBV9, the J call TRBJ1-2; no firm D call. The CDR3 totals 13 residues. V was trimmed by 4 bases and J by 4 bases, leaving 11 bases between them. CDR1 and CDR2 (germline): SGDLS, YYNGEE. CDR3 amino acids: CASSPSGSYGYTF. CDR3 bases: TGTGCCAGCAGCCCCAGCGGGTCCTATGGCTACACCTTC.

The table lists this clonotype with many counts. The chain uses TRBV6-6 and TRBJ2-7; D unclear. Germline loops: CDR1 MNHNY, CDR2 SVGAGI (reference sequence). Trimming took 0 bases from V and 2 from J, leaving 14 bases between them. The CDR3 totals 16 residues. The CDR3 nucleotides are TGTGCCAGCAGTTACTCAAAAACCCAGCAAGCCTACGAGCAGTACTTC. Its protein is CASSYSKTQQAYEQYF.

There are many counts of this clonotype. The CDR3 loop is CASSWLPGGDGTEAFF. In DNA, the CDR3 is TGTGCCAGCAGCTGGTTACCGGGAGGCGACGGCACTGAAGCTTTCTTT. The chain employs TRBV5-5 and TRBJ1-1, with D hard to call. The CDR3 spans 16 residues. Trimming cost V 3 bases and J 4 bases, with 19 bases left between them. Germline V gene lookup returns CDR1 SGHKS and CDR2 YYEKEE (reference sequence).

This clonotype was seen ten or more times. The DNA of the CDR3 is TGCGCCAGCAGTGGGACTAGCGGGAGATTGATCTACGAGCAGTACTTC. Amino acids: CASSGTSGRLIYEQYF. This rearrangement joins TRBV10-1 to TRBJ2-7; 13 bases line up with TRBD2. V shed 4 bases and J 3 bases; nucleotides not matched to a gene: 6. The CDR3 is 16 amino acids. The germline CDR1 and CDR2 sequences are WNHNN and SYGVQD (reference sequence).

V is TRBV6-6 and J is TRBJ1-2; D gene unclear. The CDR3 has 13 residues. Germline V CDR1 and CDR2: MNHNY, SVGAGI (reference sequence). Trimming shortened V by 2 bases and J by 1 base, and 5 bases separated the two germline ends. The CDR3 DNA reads TGTGCCAGCAGTTACGCGGGTAACTATGGCTACACCTTC. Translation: CASSYAGNYGYTF.

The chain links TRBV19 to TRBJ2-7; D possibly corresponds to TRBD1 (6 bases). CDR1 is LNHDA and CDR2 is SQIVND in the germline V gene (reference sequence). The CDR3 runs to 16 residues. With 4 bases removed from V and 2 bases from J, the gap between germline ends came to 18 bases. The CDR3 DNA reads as TGTGCCAGTAGTAAGGGGGACCGTCGGACCACCTACGAGCAGTACTTC. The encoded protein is CASSKGDRRTTYEQYF. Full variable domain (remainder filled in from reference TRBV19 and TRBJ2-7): DGGITQSPKYLFRKEGQNVTLSCEQNLNHDAMYWYRQDPGQGLRLIYYSQIVNDFQKGDIAEGYSVSREKKESFPLTVTSAQKNPTAFYLCASSKGDRRTTYEQYFGPGTRLTVT.

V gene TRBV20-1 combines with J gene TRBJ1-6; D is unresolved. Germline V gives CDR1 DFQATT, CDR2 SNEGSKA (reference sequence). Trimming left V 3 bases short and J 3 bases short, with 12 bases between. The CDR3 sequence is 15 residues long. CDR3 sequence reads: CSARSEGFYNSPLHF. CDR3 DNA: TGCAGTGCTAGGTCCGAGGGCTTCTATAATTCACCCCTCCACTTT.

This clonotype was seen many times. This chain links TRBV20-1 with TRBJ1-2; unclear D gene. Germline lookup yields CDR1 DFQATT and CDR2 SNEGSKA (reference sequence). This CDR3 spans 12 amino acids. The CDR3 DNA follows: TGCACATCCCCGGGCCGGAACTATGGCTACACCTTC. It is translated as CTSPGRNYGYTF.

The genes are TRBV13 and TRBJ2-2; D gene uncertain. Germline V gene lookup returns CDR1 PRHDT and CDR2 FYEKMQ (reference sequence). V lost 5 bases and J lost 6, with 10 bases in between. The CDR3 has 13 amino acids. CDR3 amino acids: CASSRVGAGELFF. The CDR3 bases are TGTGCCAGCAGCCGCGTTGGAGCCGGGGAGCTGTTTTTT.

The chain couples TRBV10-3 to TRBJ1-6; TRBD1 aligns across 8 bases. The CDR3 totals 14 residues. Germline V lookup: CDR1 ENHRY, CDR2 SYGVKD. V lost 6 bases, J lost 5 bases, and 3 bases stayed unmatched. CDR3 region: CAIRDRDDNSPLHF. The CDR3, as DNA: TGTGCCATCAGGGACAGGGACGATAATTCACCCCTCCACTTT.

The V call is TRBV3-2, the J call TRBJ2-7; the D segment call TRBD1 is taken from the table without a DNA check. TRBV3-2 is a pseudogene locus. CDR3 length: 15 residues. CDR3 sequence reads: CASSIDRAGGFEQYF. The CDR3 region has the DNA TGTGCCAGCAGCATAGACAGGGCCGGAGGATTCGAGCAGTACTTC.

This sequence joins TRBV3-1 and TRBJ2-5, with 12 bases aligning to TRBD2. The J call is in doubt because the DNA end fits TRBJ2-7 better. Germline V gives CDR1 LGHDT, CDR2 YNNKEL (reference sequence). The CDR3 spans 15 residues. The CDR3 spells CASSQWTSGAYEQYF. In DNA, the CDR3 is TGTGCCAGCAGCCAATGGACTAGCGGGGCCTACGAGCAGTACTTC.